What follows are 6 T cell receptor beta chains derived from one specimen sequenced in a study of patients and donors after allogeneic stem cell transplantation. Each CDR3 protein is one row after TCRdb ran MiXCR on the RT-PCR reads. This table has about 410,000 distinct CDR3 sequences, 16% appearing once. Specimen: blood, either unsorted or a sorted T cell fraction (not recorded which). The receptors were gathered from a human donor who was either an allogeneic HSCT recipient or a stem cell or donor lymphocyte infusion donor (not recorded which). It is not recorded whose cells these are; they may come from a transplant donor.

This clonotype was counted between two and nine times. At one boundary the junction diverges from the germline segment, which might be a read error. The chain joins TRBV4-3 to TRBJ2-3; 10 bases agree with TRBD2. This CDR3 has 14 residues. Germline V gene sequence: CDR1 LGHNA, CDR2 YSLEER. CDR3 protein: CASSPEPLAGERHF. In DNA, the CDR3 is TGCGCCAGCAGCCCTGAACCTCTAGCGGGGGAAAGGCATTTT.

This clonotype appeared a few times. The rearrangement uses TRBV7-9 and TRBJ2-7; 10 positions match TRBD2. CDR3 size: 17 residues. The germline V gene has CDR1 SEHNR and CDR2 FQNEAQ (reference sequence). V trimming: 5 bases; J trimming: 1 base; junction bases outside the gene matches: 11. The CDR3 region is CASSNHRSGGLSYEQYF. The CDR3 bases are TGTGCCAGCAGCAACCATCGTAGCGGGGGGTTATCCTACGAGCAGTACTTC. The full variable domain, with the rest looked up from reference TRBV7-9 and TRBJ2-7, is DTGVSQNPRHKITKRGQNVTFRCDPISEHNRLYWYRQTLGQGPEFLTYFQNEAQLEKSRLLSDRFSAERPKGSFSTLEIQRTEQGDSAMYLCASSNHRSGGLSYEQYFGPGTRLTVT.

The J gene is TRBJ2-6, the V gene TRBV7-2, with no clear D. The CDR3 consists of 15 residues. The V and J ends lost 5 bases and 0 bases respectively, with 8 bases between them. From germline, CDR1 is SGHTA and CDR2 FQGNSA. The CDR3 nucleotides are TGTGCCAGCAGCCTACTGAGCTCTGGGGCCAACGTCCTGACTTTC. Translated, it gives CASSLLSSGANVLTF.

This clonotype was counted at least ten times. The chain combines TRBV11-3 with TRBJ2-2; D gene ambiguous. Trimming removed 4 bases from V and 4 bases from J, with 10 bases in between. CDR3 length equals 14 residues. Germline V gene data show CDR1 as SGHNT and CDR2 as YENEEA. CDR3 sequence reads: CASSSGLTTGELFF. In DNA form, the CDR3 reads TGTGCCAGCAGCTCTGGATTAACCACCGGGGAGCTGTTTTTT.

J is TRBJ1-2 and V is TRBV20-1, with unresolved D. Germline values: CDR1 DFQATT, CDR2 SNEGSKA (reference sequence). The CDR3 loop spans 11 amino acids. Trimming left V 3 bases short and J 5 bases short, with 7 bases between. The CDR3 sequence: CSARPLYGYTF. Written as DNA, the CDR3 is TGCAGTGCTAGGCCCCTTTATGGCTACACCTTC.

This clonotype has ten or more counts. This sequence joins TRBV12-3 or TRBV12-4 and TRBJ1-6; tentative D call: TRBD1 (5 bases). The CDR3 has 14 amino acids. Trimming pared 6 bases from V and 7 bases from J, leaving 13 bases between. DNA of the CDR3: TGTGCCAGCAGCCCGGGACGGAAGAATTCACCCCTCCACTTT. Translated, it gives CASSPGRKNSPLHF.